This entry lists 25 T cell receptor beta chains sequenced from one sample in a study of cytomegalovirus exposure and HLA in healthy donors. Measured with immunoSEQ multiplex PCR; TCRdb has only the in-frame clones, and not every one. The data show some 140,000 clones, with about 80% seen just once and 30% held by the top ten. Sample: PBMCs. The source of these receptors is a man aged 25 to 45 in good health and CMV-seropositive.

The rearrangement joins TRBV18 to TRBJ2-5, with D hard to call. Trimming cost V 5 bases and J 3 bases, with 16 bases left between them. Per the germline V gene, CDR1 is KGHSH and CDR2 is LQKENI. The CDR3 has 15 residues. CDR3 in DNA: TGTGCCAGCTCATTGTCTGCCATAGAAAAAGAGACCCAGTACTTC. It specifies CASSLSAIEKETQYF.

The count of this clone is one. The V gene is TRBV11-3, the J gene TRBJ2-5; 14 nucleotides line up with TRBD2. The CDR3 loop spans 16 amino acids. Germline assignment: CDR1 SGHNT and CDR2 YENEEA. The V segment lost 1 base and the J segment 5 bases; nucleotides outside the gene matches: 3. The CDR3 region is CASSLGLAGGPETQYF. The CDR3 bases are TGTGCCAGCAGCTTAGGACTAGCGGGGGGGCCGGAGACCCAGTACTTC.

This clone was seen more than once but under ten times. J is TRBJ1-2 and V is TRBV27, with D hard to call. This CDR3 has 13 amino acids. V shed 0 bases and J shed 5 bases, with 7 bases lying between them. CDR1 is MNHEY and CDR2 is SMNVEV in the germline V gene (reference sequence). The CDR3 coding sequence is TGTGCCAGCAGTTTATCGCCGGGTTATGGCTACACCTTC. Residues: CASSLSPGYGYTF.

This clone came up a few times. J is TRBJ2-1 and V is TRBV6-1; 9 bases align to TRBD2. Losses at the gene ends were 2 bases for V and 3 bases for J; bases not matched to a gene: 5. Germline V CDR1 and CDR2: MNHNS, SASEGT. The length of the CDR3 is 16 residues. The CDR3 DNA reads TGTGCCAGCAGTGAACTAGGACTAGCGCTCTACAATGAGCAGTTCTTC. Protein: CASSELGLALYNEQFF.

As regards this clone: A much larger clonotype is one base distant, so this may be a read error. The rearrangement uses TRBV5-1 and TRBJ1-1; D remains ambiguous. Germline CDR1 is SGHRS and CDR2 is YFSETQ. The V and J ends lost 2 bases and 0 bases respectively, with 5 bases between them. CDR3 length: 13 residues. DNA of the CDR3: TGCGCCAGCAGCTTTACAGTGAACACTGAAGCTTTCTTT. Protein sequence: CASSFTVNTEAFF.

In this sample, this clone turned up a few times. The V gene is TRBV5-4, the J gene TRBJ1-1; TRBD1 agrees at 8 bases. The CDR3 spans 15 residues. Unmatched junction bases numbered 8, after V lost 2 bases and J lost 5 bases. Germline CDR1 reads SGHNT; CDR2 reads YYREEE (reference sequence). DNA of the CDR3: TGTGCCAGCAGCTTCGCCGGACAGGGAGGGACTGAAGCTTTCTTT. Its translation is CASSFAGQGGTEAFF.

The chain recombines TRBV14 with TRBJ1-5; D perhaps matches TRBD1 (5 bases). This CDR3 has 16 residues. V gave up 0 bases and J gave up 3 bases, with 12 bases separating them. Looked up from germline, CDR1 is SGHDN and CDR2 is FVKESK. The CDR3 protein is CASSQDRRGYNQPQHF. The CDR3 DNA reads as TGTGCCAGCAGCCAAGATCGGCGGGGGTACAATCAGCCCCAGCATTTT.

V usage is TRBV27 and J usage is TRBJ1-1; D ambiguous. This CDR3 is 13 amino acids long. CDR1 and CDR2 (germline): MNHEY, SMNVEV (reference sequence). V dropped 6 bases and J dropped 2 bases, with 10 bases sitting between them. The CDR3 DNA is TGTGCCAGCAGCCTCCAGGCAAACACTGAAGCTTTCTTT. Protein: CASSLQANTEAFF.

The genes are TRBV18 and TRBJ1-5; TRBD1 matches 9 bases. This CDR3 is built from 14 residues. The trim removed 6 bases at V and 4 bases at J, leaving 4 bases unmatched. Germline V gene data show CDR1 as KGHSH and CDR2 as LQKENI. The CDR3, as DNA: TGTGCCAGCTCCCTAGGACAGGGGAATCAGCCCCAGCATTTT. Translated: CASSLGQGNQPQHF.

The chain carries TRBV29-1 and TRBJ1-5; the match to TRBD1 covers 8 bases. The junction had 6 bases not matched to a gene; V was cut back by 6 bases and J by 2 bases. There are 14 residues in the CDR3. Germline CDR1 is SQVTM and CDR2 is ANQGSEA. CDR3: CSVLTGDGNQPQHF. DNA of the CDR3: TGCAGCGTCCTGACAGGGGATGGCAATCAGCCCCAGCATTTT.

This clone was observed a few times. This chain joins TRBV6-5 and TRBJ2-7; TRBD2 matches at 8 bases. The CDR3 length is 16 residues. Trimming cost V 0 bases and J 3 bases; bases outside gene matches: 7. Germline lookup yields CDR1 MNHEY and CDR2 SVGAGI. The CDR3 region is CASSYSDPGTSYEQYF. CDR3 DNA sequence: TGTGCCAGCAGTTACTCGGATCCCGGGACTAGCTACGAGCAGTACTTC.

The CDR3, as DNA: TGTGCCAGCTCACCATCGACAGGGACCAACGAGCAGTACTTC. Translation: CASSPSTGTNEQYF. The chain combines TRBV18 with TRBJ2-7, with TRBD1 matching over 7 bases. The ends lost 2 bases at V and 5 bases at J; junction bases unmatched: 6. The CDR3 runs to 14 residues. CDR1 is KGHSH, CDR2 LQKENI, per germline.

This clone was seen a single time. The chain combines TRBV7-6 with TRBJ2-5; 11 nucleotides line up with TRBD2. Germline lookup yields CDR1 SGHVS and CDR2 FNYEAQ. V shed 4 bases, J shed 7 bases, and the junction held 14 bases outside the gene matches. The CDR3 extends over 17 amino acids. CDR3 protein: CASSSRSASGGTRTQYF. The CDR3 nucleotides are TGTGCCAGCAGCTCCAGGAGTGCTAGCGGGGGGACCCGGACCCAGTACTTC.

V is TRBV7-2 and J is TRBJ2-7; TRBD1 agrees at 8 bases. The V and J ends lost 4 bases and 2 bases, in that order; junction bases with no gene match: 7. The CDR3 has 15 residues. Germline loops: CDR1 SGHTA, CDR2 FQGNSA. In DNA form, the CDR3 reads TGTGCCAGCAGCTGGGCCGGGACAGGCACCTACGAGCAGTACTTC. Translation gives CASSWAGTGTYEQYF.

This clone was seen more than once but under ten times. The chain links TRBV29-1 to TRBJ2-5; 7 bases are a match to TRBD1. Germline trimming cut 4 bases from V and 4 bases from J; bases unmatched to any gene: 6. The CDR3 spans 13 residues. Germline V gene sequence: CDR1 SQVTM, CDR2 ANQGSEA. The CDR3 coding sequence is TGCAGCGTTGCCGACAGGGTAGTAGAGACCCAGTACTTC. Translation: CSVADRVVETQYF.

The CDR3 sequence is CASRPTASNSPLHF. The CDR3 DNA is TGTGCCAGCAGACCGACAGCTTCGAATTCACCCCTCCACTTT. The chain is built from TRBV7-7 and TRBJ1-6, with D perhaps matching TRBD1 (5 bases). CDR3 size: 14 residues. CDR1 and CDR2 from the germline V gene are SSHAT and FNYEAQ (reference sequence). Trimming removed 6 bases from V and 7 bases from J, with 13 bases in between.

The chain joins TRBV4-1 to TRBJ2-7, with 7 bases matching TRBD1. Germline CDR1 MGHRA, CDR2 YSYEKL. V was clipped by 2 bases and J by 1 base; unmatched bases: 5. The CDR3 runs 15 residues. CDR3 residues: CASSQPGQRSYEQYF. The CDR3 bases are TGCGCCAGCAGCCAACCGGGACAGCGATCCTACGAGCAGTACTTC.

The gene calls are TRBV10-3 and TRBJ1-1; D is perhaps TRBD1 (5 bases). This CDR3 is built from 16 residues. Deletions cut 6 bases from V and 0 bases from J, with 17 bases between. Germline V gene lookup returns CDR1 ENHRY and CDR2 SYGVKD. Here the CDR3 reads CAISRVGGDMNTEAFF. Here the CDR3 DNA reads TGTGCCATCAGCCGAGTGGGGGGGGATATGAACACTGAAGCTTTCTTT.

The chain carries TRBV27 and TRBJ1-2; 9 bases agree with TRBD1. CDR1 and CDR2 (germline): MNHEY, SMNVEV (reference sequence). V shed 3 bases, J shed 8 bases, and the junction held 4 bases outside the gene matches. CDR3 size: 13 residues. The CDR3 region has the DNA TGTGCCAGCAGTTTGACCGGGACAGGGGGCTACACCTTC. This encodes CASSLTGTGGYTF.

The rearrangement uses TRBV5-1 and TRBJ2-5; the D is unclear. V lost 5 bases to trimming and J lost 3 bases, with 14 bases between them. The CDR3 runs to 14 residues. The germline V gene encodes CDR1 SGHRS and CDR2 YFSETQ. CDR3 nucleotide sequence: TGCGCCAGCAGATTCTCGGTTCAGGAAGAGACCCAGTACTTC. Its protein product is CASRFSVQEETQYF. Together with reference TRBV5-1 and TRBJ2-5, the CDR3 gives the full variable domain: KAGVTQTPRYLIKTRGQQVTLSCSPISGHRSVSWYQQTPGQGLQFLFEYFSETQRNKGNFPGRFSGRQFSNSRSEMNVSTLELGDSALYLCASRFSVQEETQYFGPGTRLLVL.

The chain combines TRBV6-1 with TRBJ1-2, with 9 bases matching TRBD1. CDR1 and CDR2 from the germline V gene are MNHNS and SASEGT. The CDR3 covers 13 residues. V was pared by 5 bases and J by 5 bases, with 3 bases of the junction left unmatched. CDR3 sequence: CASSRDREYGYTF. Written as DNA, the CDR3 is TGTGCCAGCAGTCGGGACAGGGAGTATGGCTACACCTTC.

In this sample, this clone turned up a few times. The genes are TRBV4-2 and TRBJ1-6; 10 nucleotides line up with TRBD1. The CDR3 extends over 15 amino acids. CDR1 LGHNA and CDR2 YNFKEQ come from the germline V gene. V lost 4 bases to trimming and J lost 9 bases; unmatched junction nucleotides: 6. Here the CDR3 DNA reads TGTGCCAGCAGCCTTATGACAGGGGGCCTTTCACCCCTCCACTTT. Translation: CASSLMTGGLSPLHF.

The J gene is TRBJ2-2, the V gene TRBV9, with D perhaps matching TRBD2 (5 bases). Germline lookup yields CDR1 SGDLS and CDR2 YYNGEE. The CDR3 has 16 residues. Trimming took off 0 bases at V and 7 bases at J, with 16 bases between the two ends. This CDR3 reads CASSVGSGGQGGELFF. The CDR3 bases are TGTGCCAGCAGCGTAGGGAGTGGAGGTCAAGGCGGGGAGCTGTTTTTT.

The gene calls are TRBV9 and TRBJ2-3, with D tentatively TRBD2 (6 bases). The CDR3 consists of 16 residues. Trimming took off 2 bases at V and 0 bases at J, with 13 bases between the two ends. Germline assignment: CDR1 SGDLS and CDR2 YYNGEE. The chain's CDR3 is CASSVGPGLSTDTQYF. The CDR3 DNA reads TGTGCCAGCAGCGTTGGGCCGGGACTTAGCACAGATACGCAGTATTTT.

This clone appeared a few times. This chain uses TRBV27 with TRBJ2-1; TRBD2 aligns across 11 bases. The V gene end was trimmed by 0 bases and the J gene end by 10 bases; junction bases not matched to a gene: 5. CDR3 length equals 15 residues. The germline CDR1 and CDR2 sequences are MNHEY and SMNVEV (reference sequence). This CDR3 reads CASSLSDLAGGEQFF. In DNA, the CDR3 is TGTGCCAGCAGTTTATCGGACCTAGCGGGGGGAGAGCAGTTCTTC.